What follows describes a single T cell receptor beta chain. Distinct nucleotide sequences in the sample also encode this CDR3. The sample is drawn from a study of radiation and T cells in renal cell carcinoma. The CDR3 is made up of 14 amino acids. Per the germline V gene, CDR1 is SGHTA and CDR2 is FQGNSA. The V gene end was trimmed by 1 base and the J gene end by 6 bases; junction bases not matched to a gene: 3. Sequencing used immunoSEQ multiplex PCR; TCRdb keeps in-frame clones, though not all of them. The table records 130,000 to 150,000 clones, 70% to 90% of them present only once. Described time point: blood 4 weeks post-SBRT, at nephrectomy. Treatment reported: 15 Gy SBRT to primary tumor, nephrectomy 4 weeks later.

This sequence originates from a woman between 50 and 59 years old with renal cell carcinoma. This chain uses TRBV7-2 with TRBJ2-1, with 7 bases aligning to TRBD2. This specimen was blood, taken from a patient whose treatment included radiotherapy and nephrectomy. The CDR3 is CASSLVASGNEQFF. CDR3 nucleotides: TGTGCCAGCAGCTTAGTCGCTAGCGGCAATGAGCAGTTCTTC.